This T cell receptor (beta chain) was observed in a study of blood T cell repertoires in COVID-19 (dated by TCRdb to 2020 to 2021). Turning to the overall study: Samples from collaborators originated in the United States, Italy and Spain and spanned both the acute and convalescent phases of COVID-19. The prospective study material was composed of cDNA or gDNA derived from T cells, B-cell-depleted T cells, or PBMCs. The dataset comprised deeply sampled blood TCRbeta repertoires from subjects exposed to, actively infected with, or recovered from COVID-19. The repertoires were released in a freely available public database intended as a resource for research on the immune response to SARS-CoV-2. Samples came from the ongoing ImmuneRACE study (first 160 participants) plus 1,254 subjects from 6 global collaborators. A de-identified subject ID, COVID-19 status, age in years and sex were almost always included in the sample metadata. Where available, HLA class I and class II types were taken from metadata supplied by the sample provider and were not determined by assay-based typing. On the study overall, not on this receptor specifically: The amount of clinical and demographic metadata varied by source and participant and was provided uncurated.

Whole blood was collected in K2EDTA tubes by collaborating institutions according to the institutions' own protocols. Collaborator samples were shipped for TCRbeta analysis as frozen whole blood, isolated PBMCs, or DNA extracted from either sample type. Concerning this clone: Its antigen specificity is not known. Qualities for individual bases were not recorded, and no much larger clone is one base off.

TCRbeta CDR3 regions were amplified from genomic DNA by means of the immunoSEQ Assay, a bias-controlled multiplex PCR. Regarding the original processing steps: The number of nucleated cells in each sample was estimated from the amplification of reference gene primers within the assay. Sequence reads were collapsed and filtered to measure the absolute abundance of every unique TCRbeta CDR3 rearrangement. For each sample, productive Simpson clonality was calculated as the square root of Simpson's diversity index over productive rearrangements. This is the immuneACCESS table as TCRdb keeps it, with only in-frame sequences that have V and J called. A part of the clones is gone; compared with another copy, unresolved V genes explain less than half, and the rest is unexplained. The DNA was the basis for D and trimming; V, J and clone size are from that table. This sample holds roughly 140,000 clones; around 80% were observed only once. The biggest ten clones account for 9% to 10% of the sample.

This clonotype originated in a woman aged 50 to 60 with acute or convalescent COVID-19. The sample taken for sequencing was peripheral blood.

The bases read TGTGCCAGCAGTGTTGTGCTCCAGGGCGGGCTGTTTTTT. Translated, it gives CASSVVLQGGLFF. The rearranged chain carries TRBV2 and TRBJ2-2, and the D gene may be TRBD1, 5 bases matching. The germline V gene sets CDR1 to SNHLY and CDR2 to FYNNEI. V sheds 4 bases and J sheds 13 bases, leaving 16 bases between their ends. Its CDR3 holds 13 amino acids, cysteine through phenylalanine. Only the CDR3 DNA stays, 39 bases, in frame from base 1. The reference TRBV2 and TRBJ2-2 proteins fill in what lies around the CDR3, so the full variable domain reads EPEVTQTPSHQVTQMGQEVILRCVPISNHLYFYWYRQILGQKVEFLVSFYNNEISEKSEIFDDQFSVERPDGSNFTLKIRSTKLEDSAMYFCASSVVLQGGLFFGEGSRLTVL.